This T cell receptor (beta chain) was profiled in a study of T cell responses to AZD1222 COVID-19 vaccine. Trimming cost V 4 bases and J 5 bases; bases outside gene matches: 7. The germline V gene has CDR1 GTSNPN and CDR2 SVGIG (reference sequence). CDR3 length: 13 amino acids. Study-wide results and limits: Compared with day 0, the breadth and depth of the Spike-specific TCR repertoire rose significantly after two doses of AZD1222. Seropositive AZD1222 recipients at baseline numbered only five or six. Clonal diversity may have been underestimated, and the donors were mostly white British, with more females than males.

Using immunoSEQ multiplex PCR, the repertoire was profiled, and TCRdb retains in-frame clones only, with some absent. The sample consists of approximately 91,000 clones, approximately 91% of them appearing once. Worth noting for this clone: Its antigen is still unknown.

Sequences were derived from peripheral blood, sampled on day 0 of AZD1222 vaccination. The TCR originated in an adult in good health. The chain joins TRBV30 to TRBJ2-7; 8 nucleotides agree with TRBD1. The CDR3 is CAWTRTGKNEQYF. The CDR3 DNA reads TGTGCCTGGACCCGGACAGGGAAGAACGAGCAGTACTTC.